Following are 13 T cell receptor beta chains from one sample sequenced in a study of blood T cell repertoires in COVID-19. Sequenced by immunoSEQ multiplex PCR; TCRdb stores in-frame clones only, minus some. Of over 350,000 clones listed, roughly 89% are singletons. Sequenced: peripheral blood. The receptors stem from a woman younger than 45 with acute or convalescent COVID-19.

This clone was detected only a few times. The rearrangement joins TRBV28 to TRBJ1-6; 8 bases map to TRBD1. The CDR3 extends over 16 amino acids. Trimming cost V 7 bases and J 10 bases; bases outside gene matches: 15. CDR1 and CDR2 from the germline V gene are MDHEN and SYDVKM. CDR3 sequence (DNA): TGTGCCAGCAACTCAGGACAGGGTCCTTTAAGATCACCCCTCCACTTT. Its protein is CASNSGQGPLRSPLHF.

J is TRBJ1-5 and V is TRBV6-1; D unclear. The V and J ends lost 1 base and 2 bases respectively, with 12 bases between them. This CDR3 region has 16 residues. The germline V gene encodes CDR1 MNHNS and CDR2 SASEGT. CDR3 nucleotide sequence: TGTGCCAGCAGTGAAGAAGTGGGCTTCGGCAATCAGCCCCAGCATTTT. Its protein is CASSEEVGFGNQPQHF.

Concerning this clone: This sample includes further DNA sequences coding for the same CDR3. The gene calls are TRBV5-1 and TRBJ2-3, with 7 bases that match TRBD2. Trimming took 0 bases from V and 0 from J; bases not matched to a gene: 4. The CDR3 spans 16 residues. Germline CDR1 and CDR2: SGHRS and YFSETQ. CDR3 bases: TGCGCCAGCAGCTTGGTTGCCGGGGGGAGCACAGATACGCAGTATTTT. Its protein product is CASSLVAGGSTDTQYF.

This chain links TRBV4-1 with TRBJ1-4; TRBD1 matches 7 bases. CDR3 size: 16 residues. Germline V gives CDR1 MGHRA, CDR2 YSYEKL. V gave up 6 bases and J gave up 2 bases; unmatched junction bases: 9. This CDR3 reads CASRGQRERTNEKLFF. CDR3 nucleotides: TGCGCCAGCAGGGGACAGAGAGAAAGGACTAATGAAAAACTGTTTTTT.

The chain has TRBV20-1 and TRBJ1-4; D remains unclear. The germline V and J ends were trimmed by 5 bases and 5 bases, with 6 bases remaining between them. The CDR3 has 11 residues. Per the germline V gene, CDR1 is DFQATT and CDR2 is SNEGSKA (reference sequence). This CDR3 is CSARRNEKLFF. The CDR3 coding sequence is TGCAGTGCTCGGAGAAATGAAAAACTGTTTTTT.

The gene calls are TRBV29-1 and TRBJ2-7; 7 bases fit TRBD1. Germline CDR1 SQVTM, CDR2 ANQGSEA. V was pared by 5 bases and J by 3 bases, with 7 bases of the junction left unmatched. The CDR3 is made up of 13 amino acids. In DNA, the CDR3 is TGCAGCGTTTGGGACAGTTTTTACTACGAGCAGTACTTC. Protein: CSVWDSFYYEQYF.

The chain is built from TRBV20-1 and TRBJ2-5; tentatively, D is TRBD2 (6 bases). V lost 3 bases to trimming and J lost 5 bases, with 13 bases between them. Per the germline V gene, CDR1 is DFQATT and CDR2 is SNEGSKA (reference sequence). The CDR3 covers 13 residues. For the CDR3, the DNA is TGCAGTGCTAGTAAGACTCGGGGGGAGACCCAGTACTTC. It yields the protein CSASKTRGETQYF.

V usage is TRBV9 and J usage is TRBJ1-6; TRBD1 matches at 7 bases. CDR1 and CDR2 (germline): SGDLS, YYNGEE. The CDR3 loop spans 16 amino acids. V lost 0 bases to trimming and J lost 7 bases; unmatched junction nucleotides: 7. CDR3 amino acids: CASSVGSGQQNSPLHF. The CDR3 DNA reads as TGTGCCAGCAGCGTAGGGTCGGGACAGCAAAATTCACCCCTCCACTTT.

This rearrangement joins TRBV6-5 to TRBJ1-1, with D possibly matching TRBD1 (6 bases). CDR3 length: 15 residues. The V end lost 6 bases, the J end lost 0 bases, and 14 bases lay between the germline ends. The germline CDR1 and CDR2 sequences are MNHEY and SVGAGI. The chain's CDR3 is CASSRLTGMNTEAFF. CDR3 bases: TGTGCCAGCAGCAGACTGACAGGAATGAACACTGAAGCTTTCTTT.

The CDR3 here is CASSLFSGGGIGANVLTF. For the CDR3, the DNA is TGTGCCAGCAGCTTATTTTCCGGCGGGGGGATAGGGGCCAACGTCCTGACTTTC. The chain links TRBV7-6 to TRBJ2-6; 8 bases align to TRBD2. Germline CDR1 SGHVS, CDR2 FNYEAQ. The CDR3 runs 18 residues. Trimming at V came to 2 bases and at J to 4 bases, leaving 10 bases not matched to a gene.

The J gene is TRBJ2-2, the V gene TRBV3-1 (or the pseudogene TRBV3-2), with TRBD2 identical over 9 bases. The length of the CDR3 is 15 residues. CDR1 and CDR2 (germline): LGHDT, YNNKEL (reference sequence). Unmatched junction bases numbered 10, after V lost 6 bases and J lost 8 bases. The CDR3 DNA sequence: TGTGCCAGCAGTAGGCGGGGGGGCCATACTGGGGAGCTGTTTTTT. This gives the protein CASSRRGGHTGELFF.

The chain combines TRBV10-3 with TRBJ2-1; D remains unclear. Trimming shortened V by 0 bases and J by 2 bases, and 8 bases separated the two germline ends. The CDR3 totals 15 residues. The germline gives CDR1 ENHRY, CDR2 SYGVKD. CDR3 DNA sequence: TGTGCCATCAGTGAGTCTGACACCGCCTACAATGAGCAGTTCTTC. Amino acids: CAISESDTAYNEQFF.

The rearrangement links TRBV4-1 to TRBJ1-2; D gene uncertain. The CDR3 has 15 amino acids. Germline CDR1 MGHRA, CDR2 YSYEKL. V was pared by 1 base and J by 7 bases, with 16 bases between. The CDR3 DNA sequence: TGCGCCAGCAGCCAAGTGGCCCGATACCCGGGTGGCTACACCTTC. The encoded protein is CASSQVARYPGGYTF.